These T cell receptor beta chains were read from a single sample in a study of control samples from healthy donors and cancer patients. The method was immunoSEQ multiplex PCR; TCRdb's version includes in-frame clones alone and lacks a portion of them. Found here are roughly 370,000 clones, about 93% of them singletons; the top ten hold around 6.5%. The sequencing input was PBMCs. The source of these receptors is a man aged 40-50 years with head and neck cancer. Both conserved end residues are part of each CDR3. A D gene is named only where the DNA matches it firmly. A clone size is listed for some rows: how often the clone was seen (once, few, many), or a class if it is expanded.

v_call,clone_size,j_call,d_call,cdr3_aa,cdr3_nt
TRBV3-1/TRBV3-2,.,TRBJ2-1,TRBD2,CASSPGAGEIYEQFF,TGTGCCAGCAGCCCCGGTGCGGGAGAGATCTATGAGCAGTTCTTC
TRBV20-1,.,TRBJ2-7,TRBD2,CSASSGTSGTYEQYF,TGCAGTGCTAGTTCTGGGACTAGCGGAACCTACGAGCAGTACTTC
TRBV29-1,.,TRBJ2-3,TRBD1,CSVVLRQGADTQYF,TGCAGCGTCGTTCTCAGACAGGGGGCAGATACGCAGTATTTT
TRBV24-1,once,TRBJ2-3,TRBD1,CATSDSGTGGMQYF,TGTGCCACCAGTGACTCCGGGACAGGGGGCATGCAGTATTTT
TRBV6-6,.,TRBJ1-1,.,CASSYSGSDTEAFF,TGTGCCAGCAGTTACTCGGGCAGCGACACTGAAGCTTTCTTT
TRBV28,.,TRBJ1-4,.,CASSLADKWEKLFF,TGTGCCAGCAGTTTAGCGGACAAATGGGAAAAACTGTTTTTT
TRBV29-1,few,TRBJ2-1,.,CSVEDPDAIMGQEQFF,TGCAGCGTTGAAGATCCGGACGCAATTATGGGCCAGGAGCAGTTCTTC
TRBV30,.,TRBJ2-2,TRBD1,CAWSLGQGTGELFF,TGTGCCTGGAGTCTAGGACAGGGGACCGGGGAGCTGTTTTTT
TRBV6-5,.,TRBJ1-2,TRBD1,CASIRAGGKKGYTF,TGTGCCAGCATACGGGCAGGGGGCAAAAAAGGCTACACCTTC
TRBV9,.,TRBJ1-1,TRBD1,CASSERDSHMNTEAFF,TGTGCCAGCAGTGAACGGGACAGTCATATGAACACTGAAGCTTTCTTT
TRBV11-2,.,TRBJ1-6,.,CASSSPGLGNSPLHF,TGTGCCAGCAGCTCCCCGGGCTTAGGTAATTCACCCCTCCACTTT
TRBV5-1,.,TRBJ2-7,TRBD1,CASSLVVTGRGPHEQYF,TGCGCCAGCAGCTTGGTGGTAACCGGCAGGGGGCCCCACGAGCAGTACTTC
TRBV10-2,.,TRBJ2-3,.,CASSTHRVRDTQYF,TGCGCCAGCAGCACACACAGGGTTAGGGATACGCAGTATTTT
TRBV11-2,.,TRBJ2-5,TRBD1,CASTRDRGSLDF,TGTGCCAGCACCCGGGACAGGGGGTCCTTGGACTTC
TRBV7-2,.,TRBJ1-1,.,CASSTVHTEAFF,TGTGCCAGCAGCACCGTCCACACTGAAGCTTTCTTT
TRBV19,.,TRBJ1-4,.,CATRWGDLATNEKLFF,TGTGCCACCCGGTGGGGGGACCTAGCAACTAATGAAAAACTGTTTTTT
TRBV5-1,.,TRBJ1-4,.,CASRINEKLFF,TGCGCCAGCAGGATAAATGAAAAACTGTTTTTT
TRBV11-2,.,TRBJ2-7,.,CASSLGTSYEQYF,TGTGCCAGCAGCTTGGGGACCTCCTACGAGCAGTACTTC
TRBV28,.,TRBJ2-7,.,CASSSPGRNRGGAHEQYF,TGTGCCAGCAGTTCCCCCGGTCGGAACAGGGGAGGGGCCCACGAGCAGTACTTC
TRBV5-5,.,TRBJ2-3,TRBD2,CASSPGLAETDTQYF,TGTGCCAGCAGCCCCGGACTAGCGGAAACGGATACGCAGTATTTT
TRBV7-8,.,TRBJ2-7,.,CASSLAQASYEQYF,TGTGCCAGCAGCTTAGCACAGGCGTCCTACGAGCAGTACTTC
TRBV28,.,TRBJ2-2,.,CASSFSSLGIGELFF,TGTGCCAGCAGTTTCAGCAGTTTAGGCATCGGGGAGCTGTTTTTT
TRBV6-1,.,TRBJ1-6,.,CASSEAAFRISPLHF,TGTGCCAGCAGTGAAGCTGCATTCAGGATCTCACCCCTCCACTTT
TRBV30,.,TRBJ2-4,TRBD1,CAWSVKGADIQYF,TGTGCCTGGAGTGTAAAGGGGGCGGACATTCAGTACTTC
TRBV15,.,TRBJ2-7,TRBD1,CATSRETGDSGEQYF,TGTGCCACCAGCAGAGAGACAGGGGATTCGGGCGAGCAGTACTTC
TRBV7-8,.,TRBJ1-2,.,CASSLSGAGYGYTF,TGTGCCAGCAGCTTATCGGGGGCTGGCTATGGCTACACCTTC
TRBV19,.,TRBJ2-1,TRBD2,CASSYGAGDNEQFF,TGTGCCAGTAGTTACGGCGCGGGGGATAATGAGCAGTTCTTC
TRBV7-2,few,TRBJ1-2,.,CASSLDMAGYTF,TGTGCCAGCAGCTTAGATATGGCTGGCTACACCTTC
TRBV9,.,TRBJ2-3,TRBD2,CASSVGGTSVSTDTQYF,TGTGCCAGCAGCGTAGGCGGGACTAGCGTCAGCACAGATACGCAGTATTTT
TRBV5-1,.,TRBJ1-1,TRBD1,CASSAGTVRTEAFF,TGCGCCAGCAGCGCCGGGACAGTGAGGACTGAAGCTTTCTTT
TRBV5-4,.,TRBJ1-1,TRBD1,CASSAGYRGWNTEAFF,TGTGCCAGCAGCGCCGGGTACAGGGGATGGAACACTGAAGCTTTCTTT
TRBV2,.,TRBJ2-7,TRBD1,CATSTGQGGYYEQYF,TGTGCCACTTCCACGGGACAGGGTGGTTACTACGAGCAGTACTTC
TRBV11-3,.,TRBJ2-2,.,CASSPAGQNTGELFF,TGTGCCAGCAGCCCGGCGGGACAGAACACCGGGGAGCTGTTTTTT
TRBV6-2/TRBV6-3,.,TRBJ2-1,.,CASSHNYNEQFF,TGTGCCAGCAGCCACAACTACAATGAGCAGTTCTTC
TRBV2,.,TRBJ1-1,TRBD1,CASSALTGGTEAFF,TGTGCCAGCAGTGCCCTTACAGGGGGCACTGAAGCTTTCTTT
TRBV7-3,.,TRBJ1-2,.,CASSPTPWGGDGYTF,TGTGCCAGCAGCCCCACTCCATGGGGGGGTGATGGCTACACCTTC
TRBV5-1,.,TRBJ1-4,.,CASSLSSNEKLFF,TGCGCCAGCAGCTTGTCCAGCAATGAAAAACTGTTTTTT
TRBV28,.,TRBJ2-7,.,CASNPIGSSYEQYF,TGTGCCAGCAACCCCATAGGGAGCTCCTACGAGCAGTACTTC
TRBV30,.,TRBJ1-4,.,CAWYPQGPNEKLFF,TGTGCCTGGTACCCACAGGGCCCAAATGAAAAACTGTTTTTT
TRBV19,.,TRBJ1-4,TRBD1,CASSWTGSHEKLFF,TGTGCCAGTAGCTGGACAGGTTCCCATGAAAAACTGTTTTTT
TRBV15,.,TRBJ1-1,.,CATSRDEGSAFF,TGTGCCACCAGCAGAGATGAGGGATCGGCTTTCTTT
TRBV3-1/TRBV3-2,.,TRBJ1-1,.,CASSHRSKAFF,TGTGCCAGCAGCCACCGAAGTAAAGCTTTCTTT
TRBV2,.,TRBJ2-2,TRBD2,CASSLAGGPVTGELFF,TGTGCCAGCAGTCTAGCGGGGGGTCCAGTCACCGGGGAGCTGTTTTTT
TRBV6-4,.,TRBJ2-1,TRBD2,CASSIGGGNNEQFF,TGTGCCAGCAGTATAGGCGGGGGAAACAATGAGCAGTTCTTC
TRBV7-2,.,TRBJ1-5,.,CASSLDTQPQHF,TGTGCCAGCAGCTTAGATACCCAGCCCCAGCATTTT
TRBV7-3,.,TRBJ2-5,.,CASSSPGEETQYF,TGTGCCAGCAGCTCACCAGGGGAGGAGACCCAGTACTTC